These T cell receptor beta chains were read from a single sample in a study of blood T cell repertoires in COVID-19. TCRdb's table, derived via immunoSEQ multiplex PCR, lists solely in-frame clones and lacks some. The sample includes a few hundred thousand clones, 83% of them seen just once. Sequenced: peripheral blood. These receptors all stem from a woman aged 45-65 years with acute or convalescent COVID-19. The conserved cysteine and the conserved F or W are not part of the CDR3 here.

CDR3 protein: ASSSSQGITSTDTQY; V gene: TRBV7-7
CDR3 protein: ASSLGGGGWNEQF; V gene: TRBV7-9
CDR3 protein: ASSGPYEQY; V gene: TRBV5-4
CDR3 protein: ASSLGTSGTGETQY; V gene: TRBV5-1
CDR3 protein: ASSLIQAGSEQY; V gene: TRBV5-1
CDR3 protein: ASSRRPGLDPLR; V gene: TRBV27
CDR3 protein: AWSRGRDYGYT; V gene: TRBV30
CDR3 protein: ASSLGTSGVTDTQY; V gene: TRBV5-1
CDR3 protein: ASSSKYTGDTGELF; V gene: TRBV5-4
CDR3 protein: ASSFSLWQY; V gene: TRBV27
CDR3 protein: ASSSRLAGGTEQF; V gene: TRBV28
CDR3 protein: ASSLVGEVGTEAF; V gene: TRBV28